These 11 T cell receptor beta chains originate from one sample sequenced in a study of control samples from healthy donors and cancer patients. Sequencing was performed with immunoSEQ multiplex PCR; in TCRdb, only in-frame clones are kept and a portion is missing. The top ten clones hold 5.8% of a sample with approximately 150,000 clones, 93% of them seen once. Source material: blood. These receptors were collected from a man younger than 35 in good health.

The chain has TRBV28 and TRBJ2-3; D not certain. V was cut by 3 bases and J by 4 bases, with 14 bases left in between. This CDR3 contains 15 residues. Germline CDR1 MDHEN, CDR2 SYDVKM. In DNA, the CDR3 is TGTGCCAGCAGTTTGGGCCCCCGAGGTGCAGATACGCAGTATTTT. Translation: CASSLGPRGADTQYF.

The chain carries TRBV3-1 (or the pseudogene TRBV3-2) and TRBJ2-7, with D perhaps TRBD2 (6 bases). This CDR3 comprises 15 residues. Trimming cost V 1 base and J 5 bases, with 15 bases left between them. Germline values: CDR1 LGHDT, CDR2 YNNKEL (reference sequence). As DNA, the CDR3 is TGTGCCAGCAGCCAAGTTCATCCGGGGGTTAACGAGCAGTACTTC. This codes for CASSQVHPGVNEQYF.

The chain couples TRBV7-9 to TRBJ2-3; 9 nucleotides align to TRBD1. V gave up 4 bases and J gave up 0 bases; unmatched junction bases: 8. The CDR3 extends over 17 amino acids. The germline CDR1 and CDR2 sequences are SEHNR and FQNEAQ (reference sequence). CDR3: CASSSGDRDQSTDTQYF. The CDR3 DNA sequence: TGTGCCAGCAGCTCTGGGGACAGGGACCAAAGCACAGATACGCAGTATTTT.

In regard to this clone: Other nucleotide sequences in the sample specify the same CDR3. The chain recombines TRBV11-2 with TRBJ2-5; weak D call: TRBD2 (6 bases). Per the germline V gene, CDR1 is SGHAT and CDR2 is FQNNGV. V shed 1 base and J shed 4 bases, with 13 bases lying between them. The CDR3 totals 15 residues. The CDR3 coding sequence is TGTGCCAGCAGCTTAGGGGCGGGACTCGGAGAGACCCAGTACTTC. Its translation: CASSLGAGLGETQYF.

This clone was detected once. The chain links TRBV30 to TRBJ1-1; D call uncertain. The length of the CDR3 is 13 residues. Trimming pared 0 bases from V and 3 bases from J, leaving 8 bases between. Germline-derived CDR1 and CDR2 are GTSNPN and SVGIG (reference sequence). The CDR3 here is CAWSVEHHTEAFF. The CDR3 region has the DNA TGTGCCTGGAGTGTAGAGCACCACACTGAAGCTTTCTTT.

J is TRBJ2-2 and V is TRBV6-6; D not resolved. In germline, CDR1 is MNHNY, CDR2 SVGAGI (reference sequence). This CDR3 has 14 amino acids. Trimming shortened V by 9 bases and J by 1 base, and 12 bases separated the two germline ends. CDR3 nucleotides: TGTGCCAGTCAAAAAGGGCGGAACACCGGGGAGCTGTTTTTT. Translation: CASQKGRNTGELFF.

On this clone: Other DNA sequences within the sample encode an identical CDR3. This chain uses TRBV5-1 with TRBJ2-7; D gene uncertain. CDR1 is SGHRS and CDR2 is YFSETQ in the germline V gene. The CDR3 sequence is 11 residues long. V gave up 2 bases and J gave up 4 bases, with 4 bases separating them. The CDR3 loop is CASSFGYEQYF. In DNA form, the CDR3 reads TGCGCCAGCAGCTTTGGGTACGAGCAGTACTTC.

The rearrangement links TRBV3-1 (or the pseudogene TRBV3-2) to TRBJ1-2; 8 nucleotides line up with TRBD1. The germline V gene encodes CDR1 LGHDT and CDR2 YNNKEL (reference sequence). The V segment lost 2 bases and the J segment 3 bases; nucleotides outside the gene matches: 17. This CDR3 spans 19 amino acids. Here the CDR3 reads CASSQYPAPRQGSDYGYTF. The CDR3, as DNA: TGTGCCAGCAGCCAATATCCCGCCCCGCGACAGGGGTCCGACTATGGCTACACCTTC.

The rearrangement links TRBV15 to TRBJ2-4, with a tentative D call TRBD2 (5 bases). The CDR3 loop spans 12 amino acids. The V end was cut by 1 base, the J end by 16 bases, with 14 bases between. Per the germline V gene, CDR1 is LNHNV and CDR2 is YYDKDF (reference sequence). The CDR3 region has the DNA TGTGCCACCAGCAGAGTTGGGGAGAGGGAATACTTC. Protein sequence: CATSRVGEREYF.

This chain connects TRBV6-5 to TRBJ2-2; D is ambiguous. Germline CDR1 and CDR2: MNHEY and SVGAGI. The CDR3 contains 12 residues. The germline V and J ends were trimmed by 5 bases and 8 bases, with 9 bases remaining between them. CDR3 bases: TGTGCCAGCAGTCATCCAGGAGGGGAGCTGTTTTTT. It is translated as CASSHPGGELFF.

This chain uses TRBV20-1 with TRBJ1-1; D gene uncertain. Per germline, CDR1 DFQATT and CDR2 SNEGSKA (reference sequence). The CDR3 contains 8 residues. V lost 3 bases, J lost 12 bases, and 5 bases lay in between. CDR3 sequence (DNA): TGCAGTGCTAGCTCGTCTTTCTTT. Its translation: CSASSSFF.